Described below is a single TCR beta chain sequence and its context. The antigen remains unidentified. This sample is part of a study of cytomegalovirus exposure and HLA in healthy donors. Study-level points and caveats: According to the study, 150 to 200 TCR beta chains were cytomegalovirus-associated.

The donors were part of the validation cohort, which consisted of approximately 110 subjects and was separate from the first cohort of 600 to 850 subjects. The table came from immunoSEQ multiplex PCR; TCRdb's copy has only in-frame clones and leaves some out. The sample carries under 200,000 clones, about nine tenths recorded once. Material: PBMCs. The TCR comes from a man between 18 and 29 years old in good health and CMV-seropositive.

CDR3 in DNA: TGCGCCAGCAGCCCCGGGACAGGGTCCTACGAGCAGTACTTC. This translates into CASSPGTGSYEQYF. This chain joins TRBV5-1 and TRBJ2-7, with 9 positions matching TRBD1. Germline V lookup: CDR1 SGHRS, CDR2 YFSETQ. CDR3 length equals 14 residues. The V segment lost 4 bases and the J segment 1 base; nucleotides outside the gene matches: 3.